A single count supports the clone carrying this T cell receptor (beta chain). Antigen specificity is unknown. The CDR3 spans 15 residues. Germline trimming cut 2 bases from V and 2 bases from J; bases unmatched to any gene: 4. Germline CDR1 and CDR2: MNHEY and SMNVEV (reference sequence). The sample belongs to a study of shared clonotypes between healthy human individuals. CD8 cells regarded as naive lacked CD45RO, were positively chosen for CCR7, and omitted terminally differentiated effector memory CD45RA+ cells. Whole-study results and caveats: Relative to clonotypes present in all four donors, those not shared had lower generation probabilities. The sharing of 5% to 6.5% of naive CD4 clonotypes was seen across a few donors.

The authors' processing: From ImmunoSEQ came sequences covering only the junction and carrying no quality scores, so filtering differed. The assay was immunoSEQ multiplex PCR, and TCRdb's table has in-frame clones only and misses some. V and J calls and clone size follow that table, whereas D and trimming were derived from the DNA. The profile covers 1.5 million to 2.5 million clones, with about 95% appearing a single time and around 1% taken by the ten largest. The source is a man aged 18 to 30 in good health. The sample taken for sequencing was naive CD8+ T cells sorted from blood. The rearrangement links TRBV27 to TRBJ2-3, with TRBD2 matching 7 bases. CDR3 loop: CASSLTWDYTDTQYF. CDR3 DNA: TGTGCCAGCAGTTTAACCTGGGACTACACAGATACGCAGTATTTT.